The 30 T cell receptor beta chains listed next were all sequenced from one sample in a study of identical twins. TCRdb used MiXCR to reprocess the 5' RACE reads, holding one entry per CDR3 protein. Of roughly 500,000 distinct CDR3 sequences listed, about 20% were seen once; the top ten hold 0.91%. In addition, the sample was reused for a study of T cells expressing NK-cell markers.

The sequencing sample was made of CD4+ T cells sorted from blood. The receptors originated from a young woman in good health.

The V and J genes are TRBV11-2 and TRBJ2-5; D is unresolved. V lost 5 bases and J 4 bases, leaving 11 bases between the germline ends. The V gene's germline CDR1 is SGHAT and CDR2 FQNNGV. This CDR3 region has 13 residues. This CDR3 reads CASSPSSRETQYF. CDR3 in DNA: TGTGCCAGCAGCCCCTCATCCAGAGAGACCCAGTACTTC.

The chain is built from TRBV20-1 and TRBJ2-1; 10 bases match TRBD2. J gave up 7 bases and V 5 bases, and 8 bases lay outside the gene matches. CDR1 is DFQATT, CDR2 SNEGSKA, per germline (reference sequence). The CDR3 length is 14 residues. The CDR3 spells CSAPSGRSWNEQFF. The CDR3 DNA reads as TGCAGTGCTCCTAGCGGGAGATCTTGGAATGAGCAGTTCTTC.

The chain recombines TRBV25-1 with TRBJ2-7, with a possible D match to TRBD2 (6 bases). The CDR3 covers 16 residues. Trimming took 1 base from V and 7 from J, leaving 20 bases between them. In germline, CDR1 is MGHDK, CDR2 SYGVNS. As DNA, the CDR3 is TGTGCCAGCAGTGAATGGGGTGGCGGGATCGACTATGAGCAGTACTTC. This sequence encodes CASSEWGGGIDYEQYF.

This chain connects TRBV2 to TRBJ2-1, with 7 bases aligning to TRBD2. CDR1 and CDR2 (germline): SNHLY, FYNNEI. The CDR3 spans 15 residues. With 7 bases clipped from V and 5 bases from J, the junction kept 11 bases outside the gene matches. CDR3 in amino acids: CASTEGLSVNNEQFF. DNA for the CDR3: TGTGCCAGCACCGAGGGACTAAGCGTAAACAATGAGCAGTTCTTC.

The V call is TRBV5-1, the J call TRBJ2-3; TRBD2 aligns across 7 bases. Germline lookup yields CDR1 SGHRS and CDR2 YFSETQ. V dropped 4 bases and J dropped 4; count of bases not matched to a gene: 6. The CDR3 has 14 amino acids. CDR3 protein: CASSPSGNADTQYF. The CDR3 coding sequence is TGCGCCAGCAGCCCTAGCGGAAACGCAGATACGCAGTATTTT.

V and J are TRBV12-3 or TRBV12-4 and TRBJ1-5, with D perhaps matching TRBD1 (6 bases). CDR3 length: 16 amino acids. The V gene lost 1 base and the J gene lost 9 bases, with 19 bases spanning the gap. In DNA, the CDR3 is TGTGCCAGCAGTTTAGAAGCCCTCAGGGGCCGTGGGCCCCAGCATTTT. The encoded protein is CASSLEALRGRGPQHF.

This clonotype came up a few times. The chain combines TRBV4-3 with TRBJ1-2; TRBD1 might be the D (5 bases). The CDR3 covers 15 residues. V lost 4 bases and J 4 bases, leaving 16 bases between the germline ends. Per the germline V gene, CDR1 is LGHNA and CDR2 is YSLEER. CDR3 region: CASSRGARGGYGYTF. The CDR3, as DNA: TGCGCCAGCAGCCGGGGTGCTAGGGGTGGCTATGGCTACACCTTC.

The CDR3: CASSPQTGQGTDTEAFF. For the CDR3, the DNA is TGTGCCAGCAGTCCGCAAACAGGACAGGGAACGGACACTGAAGCTTTCTTT. V is TRBV12-3 or TRBV12-4 and J is TRBJ1-1, with TRBD1 identical over 8 bases. V shed 5 bases and J 3 bases; nucleotides not matched to a gene: 14. The CDR3 totals 17 residues.

This clonotype was detected many times. The chain carries TRBV24-1 and TRBJ2-7; 9 nucleotides match TRBD1. V lost 2 bases to trimming and J lost 3 bases; unmatched junction nucleotides: 4. This CDR3 spans 15 amino acids. Germline V CDR1 and CDR2: KGHDR, SFDVKD. The CDR3 reads CATSDSVGQGYEQYF. In DNA, the CDR3 is TGTGCCACCAGTGATTCCGTGGGACAGGGCTACGAGCAGTACTTC.

The V gene is TRBV18, the J gene TRBJ2-7; no firm D call. V shed 6 bases and J shed 0 bases, with 15 bases lying between them. The CDR3 runs 15 residues. Looked up from germline, CDR1 is KGHSH and CDR2 is LQKENI. CDR3 nucleotides: TGTGCCAGCTCCCCTCGGTCAGGCACCTCCTACGAGCAGTACTTC. It codes for CASSPRSGTSYEQYF.

V and J are TRBV6-1 and TRBJ2-2, with a possible D match to TRBD2 (7 bases). The CDR3 sequence is 15 residues long. The V gene lost 7 bases and the J gene lost 1 base, with 13 bases spanning the gap. CDR1 and CDR2 (germline): MNHNS, SASEGT. The CDR3 DNA reads as TGTGCCAGCATAATCGGGGGGCTGAACACCGGGGAGCTGTTTTTT. Translation: CASIIGGLNTGELFF.

In this sample, this clonotype turned up a few times. The chain is built from TRBV12-3 or TRBV12-4 and TRBJ2-7; weak D call: TRBD1 (6 bases). The CDR3 spans 13 residues. Trimming took 11 bases from V and 0 from J, leaving 14 bases between them. The CDR3 nucleotides read TGTGCCTCCCGGGACACTTACTCCTACGAGCAGTACTTC. Encoded protein: CASRDTYSYEQYF.

In its sample, this clonotype was seen a few times. V usage is TRBV15 and J usage is TRBJ1-2; no firm D call. The CDR3 is 14 residues long. Trimming pared 0 bases from V and 7 bases from J, leaving 12 bases between. Germline assignment: CDR1 LNHNV and CDR2 YYDKDF (reference sequence). In DNA form, the CDR3 reads TGTGCCACCAGCAGAGATCGCCTTACTCGTGGCTACACCTTC. Encoded protein: CATSRDRLTRGYTF.

This clonotype was detected ten times or more. The chain recombines TRBV5-1 with TRBJ2-3; 9 bases line up with TRBD1. The CDR3 has 15 residues. V trimming: 2 bases; J trimming: 5 bases; junction bases outside the gene matches: 6. In germline, CDR1 is SGHRS, CDR2 YFSETQ. In DNA, the CDR3 is TGCGCCAGCAGCTTACAGGGGGCAGGTGGAGATACGCAGTATTTT. It is translated as CASSLQGAGGDTQYF.

This clonotype was counted only a few times. The chain joins TRBV6-5 to TRBJ1-1, with 7 bases identical to TRBD1. This CDR3 region has 15 residues. V was clipped by 0 bases and J by 1 base; unmatched bases: 2. Germline-derived CDR1 and CDR2 are MNHEY and SVGAGI. The CDR3 protein is CASSYSGQENTEAFF. The CDR3 nucleotides are TGTGCCAGCAGTTACTCTGGACAGGAGAACACTGAAGCTTTCTTT.

This CDR3 reads CASTATNEKLFF. CDR3 nucleotide sequence: TGTGCCAGTACTGCAACTAATGAAAAACTGTTTTTT. The rearrangement joins TRBV19 to TRBJ1-4; D is uncertain. This CDR3 comprises 12 residues. CDR1 and CDR2 from the germline V gene are LNHDA and SQIVND (reference sequence). V lost 7 bases and J lost 0, with 3 bases in between.

J is TRBJ2-6 and V is TRBV7-9, with 8 bases aligning to TRBD1. The trim removed 6 bases at V and 2 bases at J, leaving 9 bases unmatched. There are 17 residues in the CDR3. Per germline, CDR1 SEHNR and CDR2 FQNEAQ (reference sequence). As DNA, the CDR3 is TGTGCCAGCAGGTTGCTCAACAGGGGGGCTGGGGCCAACGTCCTGACTTTC. This translates into CASRLLNRGAGANVLTF.

This chain joins TRBV7-2 and TRBJ2-1, with TRBD1 as a possible D gene (7 bases). Trimming left V 4 bases short and J 6 bases short, with 19 bases between. Per germline, CDR1 SGHTA and CDR2 FQGNSA. This CDR3 contains 16 residues. The CDR3 coding sequence is TGTGCCAGCAGCTCTCGGGTGCGGGACAGCTTCAATGAGCAGTTCTTC. Its protein product is CASSSRVRDSFNEQFF. The variable domain in full, completed from reference TRBV7-2 and TRBJ2-1, reads GAGVSQSPSNKVTEKGKDVELRCDPISGHTALYWYRQSLGQGLEFLIYFQGNSAPDKSGLPSDRFSAERTGGSVSTLTIQRTQQEDSAVYLCASSSRVRDSFNEQFFGPGTRLTVL.

V and J are TRBV20-1 and TRBJ2-7; 7 bases agree with TRBD2. The trim removed 5 bases at V and 12 bases at J, leaving 13 bases unmatched. The CDR3 is made up of 12 amino acids. Germline V gene data show CDR1 as DFQATT and CDR2 as SNEGSKA (reference sequence). CDR3: CSAPGLAGERYF. The CDR3 DNA follows: TGCAGTGCTCCAGGGCTGGCGGGAGAAAGGTACTTC.

This clonotype came up a few times. The V gene is TRBV12-3 or TRBV12-4, the J gene TRBJ2-1; TRBD2 matches 8 bases. The CDR3 is 14 amino acids. The V and J ends lost 6 bases and 4 bases, in that order; junction bases with no gene match: 5. In DNA, the CDR3 is TGTGCCAGCAGGAACGGGGGGGTTTACAATGAGCAGTTCTTC. Its protein is CASRNGGVYNEQFF.

This clonotype has a handful of counts. This chain joins TRBV12-3 or TRBV12-4 and TRBJ2-7; 10 nucleotides match TRBD2. After removal of 6 bases from V and 4 bases from J, the junction contained 9 bases not matched to a gene. CDR3 length: 15 amino acids. The CDR3 reads CASSPGTSVRYEQYF. CDR3 bases: TGTGCCAGCAGCCCCGGGACTAGCGTCAGGTACGAGCAGTACTTC.

The genes are TRBV5-4 and TRBJ2-5; possibly TRBD2 for D (6 bases). This CDR3 comprises 14 residues. Trimming removed 4 bases at V and 3 bases at J, with 13 bases between. Looked up from germline, CDR1 is SGHNT and CDR2 is YYREEE (reference sequence). The CDR3 DNA sequence: TGTGCCAGCAGCACCCCGGGCGGGGAAGAGACCCAGTACTTC. It yields the protein CASSTPGGEETQYF.

The chain carries TRBV20-1 and TRBJ1-5; no clear D. V lost 4 bases, J lost 5 bases, and 9 bases lay in between. Per the germline V gene, CDR1 is DFQATT and CDR2 is SNEGSKA (reference sequence). The CDR3 covers 12 residues. The CDR3 loop reads CSATDSDQPQHF. The CDR3 bases are TGCAGTGCTACGGACTCCGATCAGCCCCAGCATTTT.

This clonotype showed up just a few times. The chain links TRBV2 to TRBJ2-1; the D gene is possibly TRBD1 (5 bases). This CDR3 has 17 residues. Germline CDR1 reads SNHLY; CDR2 reads FYNNEI. V was pared by 6 bases and J by 0 bases, with 18 bases between. In nucleotides, the CDR3 is TGTGCCAGCAGCGCCAGGGTAAGGGTTAGCTCCTACAATGAGCAGTTCTTC. Protein: CASSARVRVSSYNEQFF.

The chain employs TRBV2 and TRBJ2-5; 8 bases fit TRBD2. In germline, CDR1 is SNHLY, CDR2 FYNNEI. The CDR3 has 15 amino acids. V was clipped by 5 bases and J by 4 bases; unmatched bases: 9. The DNA of the CDR3 is TGTGCCAGCAGTCTTCAGCGGGGGTTCTCAGAGACCCAGTACTTC. It is translated as CASSLQRGFSETQYF.

This clonotype turned up a few times. This chain uses TRBV11-3 with TRBJ2-1; D may be TRBD2 (6 bases). Trimming took 1 base from V and 5 from J, leaving 15 bases between them. The CDR3 loop spans 16 amino acids. Per the germline V gene, CDR1 is SGHNT and CDR2 is YENEEA. CDR3 nucleotide sequence: TGTGCCAGCAGCTTAGGCCTGGGGGGAGGCGACAATGAGCAGTTCTTC. It translates to CASSLGLGGGDNEQFF.

This clonotype was counted a few times. The rearrangement uses TRBV5-1 and TRBJ2-3; no reliable D call. V was trimmed by 0 bases and J by 1 base, leaving 9 bases between them. There are 15 residues in the CDR3. The germline V gene has CDR1 SGHRS and CDR2 YFSETQ. CDR3 region: CASSLADIRTDTQYF. The CDR3 nucleotides are TGCGCCAGCAGCTTGGCCGACATTCGCACAGATACGCAGTATTTT.

This clonotype has at least ten counts. The gene calls are TRBV12-3 or TRBV12-4 and TRBJ1-5; the match to TRBD1 covers 8 bases. CDR3 size: 15 residues. The trim removed 5 bases at V and 5 bases at J, leaving 8 bases unmatched. The CDR3 DNA follows: TGTGCCAGCAGTAGGACAGGGCTGAACGATCAGCCCCAGCATTTT. Protein product: CASSRTGLNDQPQHF.

This clonotype was counted a few times. The CDR3 loop is CASNRGGYNQPQHF. CDR3 DNA sequence: TGTGCCAGCAACCGCGGGGGCTACAATCAGCCCCAGCATTTT. This chain links TRBV9 with TRBJ1-5, with TRBD1 as a possible D gene (6 bases). Germline-derived CDR1 and CDR2 are SGDLS and YYNGEE. This CDR3 spans 14 amino acids. V lost 6 bases and J lost 3, with 13 bases in between.

At least ten counts were recorded for this clonotype. V is TRBV7-9 and J is TRBJ2-3; TRBD1 might be the D (6 bases). The CDR3 contains 14 residues. V dropped 3 bases and J dropped 5 bases, with 12 bases sitting between them. Per the germline V gene, CDR1 is SEHNR and CDR2 is FQNEAQ (reference sequence). The CDR3 coding sequence is TGTGCCAGCAGCTTTGCAGGGGCTGGAGATACGCAGTATTTT. It specifies CASSFAGAGDTQYF.